Below, 26 T cell receptor beta chains from the same sample are listed, as sequenced in a study of blood T cells in healthy people across ages. PCR was performed a second time for 7 to 11 cycles using a sample-barcoded 5' primer and a J-beta primer mix. Using its own MiXCR run on the 5' RACE reads, TCRdb lists one record per CDR3 protein. This table has 750,000 to 1,000,000 distinct CDR3 sequences, about 27% appearing once. These data also featured in a second study, about T cells of mothers and their children.

Specimen: blood. These receptors came from a woman between 40 and 50 years old in good health.

The chain carries TRBV6-2 or TRBV6-3 and TRBJ2-3; D ambiguous. This CDR3 has 14 amino acids. CDR1 and CDR2 from the germline V gene are MNHEY and SVGEGT. The V end lost 7 bases, the J end lost 0 bases, and 11 bases lay between the germline ends. This CDR3 reads CASTLGRSTDTQYF. The CDR3 DNA follows: TGTGCCAGCACCCTAGGACGGAGCACAGATACGCAGTATTTT.

This clonotype was observed many times. The chain recombines TRBV12-3 or TRBV12-4 with TRBJ2-1; 11 nucleotides agree with TRBD2. This CDR3 region has 15 residues. V lost 6 bases and J lost 6; bases outside the gene matches: 7. Here the CDR3 reads CASSPIAGGRNEQFF. Here the CDR3 DNA reads TGTGCCAGCAGCCCTATAGCGGGGGGGCGCAATGAGCAGTTCTTC.

The CDR3 protein is CSALGVSGWADGYTF. The CDR3 region has the DNA TGCAGTGCCCTGGGGGTGTCAGGGTGGGCAGATGGCTACACCTTC. This rearrangement joins TRBV20-1 to TRBJ1-2, with a weak D call TRBD1 (5 bases). This CDR3 has 15 amino acids. Germline V CDR1 and CDR2: DFQATT, SNEGSKA (reference sequence). V was shortened by 6 bases and J by 6 bases, with 23 bases between the two germline ends.

The rearrangement links TRBV29-1 to TRBJ2-3, with unresolved D. Trimming took 4 bases from V and 2 from J, leaving 13 bases between them. Per germline, CDR1 SQVTM and CDR2 ANQGSEA. This CDR3 has 14 amino acids. The CDR3 loop reads CSVVWLLLTDTQYF. The CDR3 nucleotides are TGCAGCGTTGTTTGGCTCCTCCTCACAGATACGCAGTATTTT.

In this sample, this clonotype turned up many times. V gene TRBV6-1 combines with J gene TRBJ2-1, with TRBD2 identical over 11 bases. The CDR3 loop spans 14 amino acids. V lost 4 bases and J lost 6; bases outside the gene matches: 2. Looked up from germline, CDR1 is MNHNS and CDR2 is SASEGT. In DNA, the CDR3 is TGTGCCAGCAGTGGACTAGCGGGGTCCAATGAGCAGTTCTTC. Translation: CASSGLAGSNEQFF.

The chain employs TRBV4-3 and TRBJ2-1; the match to TRBD2 covers 9 bases. CDR3 length: 18 amino acids. The V segment lost 0 bases and the J segment 4 bases; nucleotides outside the gene matches: 10. Germline V gives CDR1 LGHNA, CDR2 YSLEER. CDR3 sequence: CASSQDPGLALDYNEQFF. CDR3 DNA: TGCGCCAGCAGCCAAGATCCGGGACTAGCATTAGATTACAATGAGCAGTTCTTC.

The chain employs TRBV28 and TRBJ1-2; no definite D call. There are 13 residues in the CDR3. V lost 8 bases and J lost 7, with 17 bases in between. Germline lookup yields CDR1 MDHEN and CDR2 SYDVKM. The CDR3 protein is CASWEGLISGYTF. As DNA, the CDR3 is TGTGCCAGCTGGGAAGGGCTTATCTCTGGCTACACCTTC.

The table lists this clonotype with a few counts. V gene TRBV27 combines with J gene TRBJ2-3, with TRBD1 identical over 8 bases. Per germline, CDR1 MNHEY and CDR2 SMNVEV (reference sequence). After removal of 4 bases from V and 9 bases from J, the junction contained 6 bases not matched to a gene. CDR3 size: 13 residues. The CDR3 DNA is TGTGCCAGCAGTTACCAGGGGGCGGACACGCAGTATTTT. Protein product: CASSYQGADTQYF.

This clonotype was picked up a small number of times. The chain has TRBV2 and TRBJ1-4; D gene uncertain. Germline values: CDR1 SNHLY, CDR2 FYNNEI. The CDR3 has 16 amino acids. V lost 0 bases, J lost 4 bases, and 12 bases lay in between. The CDR3 DNA follows: TGTGCCAGCAGTGAAGCGACGGCAGGCGTTAATGAAAAACTGTTTTTT. It codes for CASSEATAGVNEKLFF.

This clonotype was picked up many times. Just one base apart from a much larger clone, this may be a read error. The chain joins TRBV28 to TRBJ2-7; TRBD1 matches 7 bases. Germline V gives CDR1 MDHEN, CDR2 SYDVKM. This CDR3 region has 13 residues. V lost 6 bases, J lost 2 bases, and 4 bases stayed unmatched. CDR3 in DNA: TGTGCCAGCAGGGGGACAGAGGCCTACGAGCAGTACTTC. Translating it yields CASRGTEAYEQYF.

The sample holds many counts of this clonotype. The rearrangement joins TRBV7-6 to TRBJ2-1, with 9 positions matching TRBD2. The length of the CDR3 is 17 residues. Germline assignment: CDR1 SGHVS and CDR2 FNYEAQ. After removal of 4 bases from V and 4 bases from J, the junction contained 11 bases not matched to a gene. The CDR3 DNA is TGTGCCAGCAGCTCCAAGATCGGCGGGGGGGCGTACAATGAGCAGTTCTTC. Translation: CASSSKIGGGAYNEQFF.

As regards this clonotype: A junction boundary mismatches the germline segment, possibly from a read error. The rearrangement joins TRBV7-6 to TRBJ1-1; TRBD1 aligns across 7 bases. The CDR3 is 15 residues long. Germline V CDR1 and CDR2: SGHVS, FNYEAQ. CDR3 region: CARSLAGGMNTEAFF. The CDR3 DNA reads TGTGCCCGCAGCTTAGCAGGGGGTATGAACACTGAAGCTTTCTTT.

This clonotype came up many times. The J gene is TRBJ1-2, the V gene TRBV5-1; D might be TRBD1 (5 bases). Germline V gene sequence: CDR1 SGHRS, CDR2 YFSETQ. The CDR3 totals 14 residues. Trimming took 2 bases from V and 2 from J, leaving 10 bases between them. CDR3 region: CASSFGGRNYGYTF. CDR3 nucleotide sequence: TGCGCCAGCAGCTTCGGGGGGAGGAACTATGGCTACACCTTC.

The chain couples TRBV28 to TRBJ2-6, with TRBD1 matching over 9 bases. The CDR3 spans 18 residues. The germline CDR1 and CDR2 sequences are MDHEN and SYDVKM. V was pared by 2 bases and J by 4 bases, with 9 bases of the junction left unmatched. CDR3 region: CASSLEGQGTTGANVLTF. DNA for the CDR3: TGTGCCAGCAGTTTAGAGGGACAGGGTACTACCGGGGCCAACGTCCTGACTTTC.

This clonotype was found a few times. This rearrangement joins TRBV18 to TRBJ2-5; D not certain. With 0 bases removed from V and 0 bases from J, the gap between germline ends came to 26 bases. This CDR3 region has 21 residues. From germline, CDR1 is KGHSH and CDR2 LQKENI. The CDR3 protein is CASSPPGQGVRMRMYQETQYF. Written as DNA, the CDR3 is TGTGCCAGCTCACCACCGGGCCAAGGCGTCCGGATGCGGATGTACCAAGAGACCCAGTACTTC.

The genes are TRBV9 and TRBJ1-2; D is unresolved. Trimming shortened V by 2 bases and J by 4 bases, and 15 bases separated the two germline ends. The CDR3 runs 15 residues. Per germline, CDR1 SGDLS and CDR2 YYNGEE. This CDR3 reads CASSVDLVGAYGYTF. In DNA, the CDR3 is TGTGCCAGCAGCGTGGACCTCGTGGGAGCCTATGGCTACACCTTC.

CDR3 amino acids: CASPQAGGNHYEQYF. The CDR3 region has the DNA TGTGCCAGCCCACAGGCAGGGGGAAACCACTACGAGCAGTACTTC. V and J are TRBV18 and TRBJ2-7; 7 positions agree with TRBD1. There are 15 residues in the CDR3. Trimming removed 8 bases from V and 3 bases from J; junction bases left unmatched: 13. Germline V CDR1 and CDR2: KGHSH, LQKENI.

This clonotype was detected only a few times. The gene calls are TRBV6-6 and TRBJ1-2; 11 nucleotides align to TRBD1. The CDR3 length is 15 residues. Unmatched junction bases numbered 7, after V lost 7 bases and J lost 3 bases. Germline CDR1 is MNHNY and CDR2 is SVGAGI (reference sequence). CDR3 protein: CASKPGQGGYYGYTF. For the CDR3, the DNA is TGTGCCAGCAAGCCGGGACAGGGGGGCTACTATGGCTACACCTTC.

The sample holds a few counts of this clonotype. The junction differs from germline at one of its ends, possibly a read error. The J gene is TRBJ2-3, the V gene TRBV6-1; D may be TRBD1 (6 bases). The CDR3 has 14 amino acids. Germline CDR1 and CDR2: MNHNS and SASEGT. The CDR3 DNA reads as TGTGCCGGCAGTGAAGGACAGTGGGGTTCTACGCAGTATTTT. Protein sequence: CAGSEGQWGSTQYF.

The CDR3 loop reads CSALSGTEPNYGYTF. CDR3 in DNA: TGCAGTGCCCTGAGCGGGACGGAGCCTAACTATGGCTACACCTTC. The gene calls are TRBV20-1 and TRBJ1-2; D might be TRBD1 (5 bases). CDR1 and CDR2 (germline): DFQATT, SNEGSKA (reference sequence). The CDR3 has 15 amino acids. V was cut by 6 bases and J by 0 bases, with 17 bases left in between.

This clonotype was seen many times. V usage is TRBV10-3 and J usage is TRBJ2-5, with TRBD1 matching 7 bases. The CDR3 totals 16 residues. Germline V gene sequence: CDR1 ENHRY, CDR2 SYGVKD. V trimming: 4 bases; J trimming: 2 bases; junction bases outside the gene matches: 10. The CDR3 sequence: CAISADTDREQETQYF. The CDR3 region has the DNA TGTGCCATCAGTGCCGATACTGACAGGGAGCAAGAGACCCAGTACTTC.

This chain connects TRBV9 to TRBJ2-7; D unresolved. Per germline, CDR1 SGDLS and CDR2 YYNGEE. CDR3 length: 14 amino acids. Trimming removed 0 bases from V and 6 bases from J, with 13 bases in between. CDR3 coding DNA: TGTGCCAGCAGCGTAGAGGCTTTCCCCTTCGAGCAGTACTTC. As protein: CASSVEAFPFEQYF.

The chain's CDR3 is CSVELGGNQPQHF. CDR3 nucleotide sequence: TGCAGCGTTGAACTAGGGGGCAATCAGCCCCAGCATTTT. The genes are TRBV29-1 and TRBJ1-5; D is perhaps TRBD1 (5 bases). V lost 2 bases and J 2 bases, leaving 7 bases between the germline ends. Germline V gene sequence: CDR1 SQVTM, CDR2 ANQGSEA. There are 13 residues in the CDR3.

As to this clonotype: The germline gene is not matched at one end of the junction; a read error may be the cause. V usage is TRBV7-2 and J usage is TRBJ2-3; 9 bases map to TRBD2. CDR3 length: 16 residues. Germline V gene data show CDR1 as SGHTA and CDR2 as FQGNSA. The CDR3 coding sequence is TGTGCCAGCAGCCTCACGGGACTAGCCAAGACAGGTACGCAGTATTTT. This codes for CASSLTGLAKTGTQYF.

V is TRBV12-3 or TRBV12-4 and J is TRBJ1-5; D is unclear. CDR3 length equals 14 residues. The V gene lost 3 bases and the J gene lost 0 bases, with 6 bases spanning the gap. In DNA, the CDR3 is TGTGCCAGCAGTTTTGGCTCTAGCAATCAGCCCCAGCATTTT. Protein: CASSFGSSNQPQHF.

This clonotype showed up just a few times. J is TRBJ2-7 and V is TRBV15; D is perhaps TRBD1 (6 bases). The germline V gene encodes CDR1 LNHNV and CDR2 YYDKDF (reference sequence). V lost 1 base and J lost 5, with 18 bases in between. CDR3 length: 16 residues. The CDR3 protein is CATSRALGTGSHEQYF. CDR3 sequence (DNA): TGTGCCACCAGCAGAGCCTTGGGAACAGGGTCCCACGAGCAGTACTTC. Combining the CDR3 with reference TRBV15 and TRBJ2-7 gives the whole variable domain DAMVIQNPRYQVTQFGKPVTLSCSQTLNHNVMYWYQQKSSQAPKLLFHYYDKDFNNEADTPDNFQSRRPNTSFCFLDIRSPGLGDTAMYLCATSRALGTGSHEQYFGPGTRLTVT.